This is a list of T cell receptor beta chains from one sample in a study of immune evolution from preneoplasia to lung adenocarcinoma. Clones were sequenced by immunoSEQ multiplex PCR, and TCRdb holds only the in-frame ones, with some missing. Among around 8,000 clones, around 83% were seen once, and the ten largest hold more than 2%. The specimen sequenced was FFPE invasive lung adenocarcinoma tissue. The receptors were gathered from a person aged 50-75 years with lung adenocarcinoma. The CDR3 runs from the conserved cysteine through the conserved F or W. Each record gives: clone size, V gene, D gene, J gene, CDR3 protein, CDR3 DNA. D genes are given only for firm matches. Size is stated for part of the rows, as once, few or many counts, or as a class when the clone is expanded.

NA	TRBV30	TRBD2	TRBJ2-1	CAWSPGLENNEQFF	TGTGCCTGGAGTCCGGGACTAGAGAACAATGAGCAGTTCTTC
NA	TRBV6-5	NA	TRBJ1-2	CASSYSRGDGYTF	TGTGCTAGCAGTTACAGCAGAGGCGATGGCTACACCTTC
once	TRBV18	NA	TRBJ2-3	CASSTDSGSTDTQYF	TGTGCCAGCTCGACGGACAGCGGCAGCACAGATACGCAGTATTTT
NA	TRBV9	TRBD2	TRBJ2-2	CASSVSAGAATGELFF	TGTGCCAGCAGCGTTTCAGCGGGAGCCGCCACCGGGGAGCTGTTTTTT
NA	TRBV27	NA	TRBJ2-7	CASSPLDGRKGYEQYF	TGTGCCAGCAGTCCTCTAGATGGGAGAAAGGGCTACGAGCAGTACTTC
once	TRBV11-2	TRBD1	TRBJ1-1	CASSSDRGLEAFF	TGTGCCAGCAGCTCGGACAGGGGGCTTGAAGCTTTCTTT
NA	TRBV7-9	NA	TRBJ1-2	CASSSGHGDGYTF	TGTGCCAGCAGCTCAGGACACGGCGATGGCTACACCTTC
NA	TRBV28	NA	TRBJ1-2	CASSSEFQGGNYGYTF	TGTGCCAGCAGTTCCGAATTCCAGGGAGGTAACTATGGCTACACCTTC
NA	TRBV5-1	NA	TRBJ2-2	CASSFWVEGTGELFF	TGCGCCAGCAGCTTTTGGGTCGAGGGCACCGGGGAGCTGTTTTTT
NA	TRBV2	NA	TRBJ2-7	CASSERWQGYEQYF	TGTGCCAGCAGTGAACGGTGGCAGGGATACGAGCAGTACTTC
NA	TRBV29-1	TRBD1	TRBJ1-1	CSSGQRKNTEAFF	TGCAGCTCGGGACAGAGGAAGAACACTGAAGCTTTCTTT
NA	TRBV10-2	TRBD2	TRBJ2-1	CASSDPVREVHNEQFF	TGCGCCAGCAGTGACCCCGTGCGGGAGGTACACAATGAGCAGTTCTTC
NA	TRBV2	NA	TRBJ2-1	CASKASSFLYNEQFF	TGTGCCAGCAAAGCTAGCAGCTTCCTCTACAATGAGCAGTTCTTC
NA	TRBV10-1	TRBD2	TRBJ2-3	CASSPSGGDTDTQYF	TGCGCCAGCAGTCCTAGCGGGGGGGACACAGATACGCAGTATTTT
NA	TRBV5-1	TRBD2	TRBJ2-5	CASSEEGAGGVETQYF	TGCGCCAGCAGCGAGGAGGGAGCGGGAGGTGTGGAGACCCAGTACTTC
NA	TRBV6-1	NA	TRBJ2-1	CASSEGEDWHEQFF	TGTGCCAGCAGTGAAGGTGAGGATTGGCATGAGCAGTTCTTC
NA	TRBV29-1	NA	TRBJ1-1	CSADQGITEAFF	TGCAGCGCAGACCAGGGTATCACTGAAGCTTTCTTT
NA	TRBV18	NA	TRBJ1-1	CASSRQDPEAFF	TGTGCCAGCTCACGACAGGACCCTGAAGCTTTCTTT
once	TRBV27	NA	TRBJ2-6	CASRIQSSGANVLTF	TGTGCCAGCAGGATACAGAGCTCTGGGGCCAACGTCCTGACTTTC
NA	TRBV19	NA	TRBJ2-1	CASSIGGKLGDEQFF	TGTGCCAGTAGTATCGGGGGCAAACTGGGGGATGAGCAGTTCTTC
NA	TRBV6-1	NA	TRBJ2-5	CASSDPPVRETQYF	TGTGCCAGCAGTGACCCCCCAGTCCGTGAGACCCAGTACTTC
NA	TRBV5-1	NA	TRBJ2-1	CASNKQEKALYNEQFF	TGCGCCAGCAACAAACAGGAGAAGGCACTCTACAATGAGCAGTTCTTC
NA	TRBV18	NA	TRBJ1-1	CASSPEGRETEAFF	TGTGCCAGCTCACCAGAGGGCCGGGAAACTGAAGCTTTCTTT
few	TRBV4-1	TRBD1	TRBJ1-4	CASSPGTGNEKLFF	TGCGCCAGCAGCCCCGGGACAGGGAATGAAAAACTGTTTTTT
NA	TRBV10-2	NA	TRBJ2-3	CASSGGLPYTDTQYF	TGCGCCAGCAGTGGCGGACTCCCATACACAGATACGCAGTATTTT
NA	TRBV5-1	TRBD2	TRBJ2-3	CASSSPRLAGVADTQYF	TGCGCCAGCAGCTCGCCTAGACTAGCGGGAGTTGCAGATACGCAGTATTTT
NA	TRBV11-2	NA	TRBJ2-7	CASSSAGSDEQYF	TGTGCCAGCAGCTCTGCAGGTTCTGACGAGCAGTACTTC
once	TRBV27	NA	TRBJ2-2	CASRLGGNTGELFF	TGTGCCAGCAGATTGGGTGGGAACACCGGGGAGCTGTTTTTT
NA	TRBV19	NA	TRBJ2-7	CASSTGAGLGYEQYF	TGTGCCAGTAGTACTGGGGCAGGACTGGGCTACGAGCAGTACTTC
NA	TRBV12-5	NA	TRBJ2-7	CASGLARDGCEQYF	TGTGCTAGTGGTTTGGCAAGAGACGGGTGCGAGCAGTACTTC
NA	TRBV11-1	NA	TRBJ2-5	CASSFVRTQETQYF	TGTGCCAGCAGCTTCGTCAGGACCCAAGAGACCCAGTACTTC
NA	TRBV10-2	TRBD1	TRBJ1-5	CASSEGTGNQPQHF	TGCGCCAGCAGTGAGGGGACAGGGAATCAGCCCCAGCATTTT
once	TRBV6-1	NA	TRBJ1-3	CASSDYSLSGNTIYF	TGTGCCAGCAGTGATTACAGTCTCTCTGGAAACACCATATATTTT